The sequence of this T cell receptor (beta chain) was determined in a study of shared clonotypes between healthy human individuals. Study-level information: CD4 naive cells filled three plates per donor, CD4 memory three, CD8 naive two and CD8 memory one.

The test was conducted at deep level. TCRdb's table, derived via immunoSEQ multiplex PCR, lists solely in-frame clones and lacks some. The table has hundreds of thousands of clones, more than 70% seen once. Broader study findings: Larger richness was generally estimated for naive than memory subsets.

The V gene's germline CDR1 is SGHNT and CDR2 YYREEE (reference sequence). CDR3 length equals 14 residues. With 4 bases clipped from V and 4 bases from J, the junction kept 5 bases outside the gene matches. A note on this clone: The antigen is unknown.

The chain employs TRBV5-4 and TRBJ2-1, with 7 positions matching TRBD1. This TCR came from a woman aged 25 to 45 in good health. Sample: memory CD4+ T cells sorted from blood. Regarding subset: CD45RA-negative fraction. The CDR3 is CASSKGQRYNEQFF. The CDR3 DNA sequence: TGTGCCAGCAGCAAGGGACAGAGATACAATGAGCAGTTCTTC.